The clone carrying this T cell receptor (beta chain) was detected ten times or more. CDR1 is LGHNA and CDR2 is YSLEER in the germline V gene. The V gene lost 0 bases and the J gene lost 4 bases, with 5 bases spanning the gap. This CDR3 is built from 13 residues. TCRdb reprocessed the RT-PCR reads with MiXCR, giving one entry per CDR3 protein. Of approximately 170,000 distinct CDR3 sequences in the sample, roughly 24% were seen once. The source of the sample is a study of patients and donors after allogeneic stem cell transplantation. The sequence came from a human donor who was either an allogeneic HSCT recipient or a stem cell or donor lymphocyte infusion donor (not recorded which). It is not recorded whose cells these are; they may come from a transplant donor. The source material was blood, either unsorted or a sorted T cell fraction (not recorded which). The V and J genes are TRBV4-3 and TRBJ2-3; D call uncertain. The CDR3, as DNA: TGCGCCAGCAGCCAAGATCTCGCAGATACGCAGTATTTT. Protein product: CASSQDLADTQYF.